The entry that follows covers one TCR beta chain sequence. Germline and junction disagree at one end, which may indicate a read error. It was with 60 Vbeta and 13 Jbeta primers that the PCR ran. TCRdb's copy holds only in-frame clones and misses some; the assay was immunoSEQ multiplex PCR. The repertoire holds hundreds of thousands of clones, with about 90% as singletons. These data originate in a study of cytomegalovirus exposure and HLA in healthy donors. This CDR3 is 17 amino acids long. Germline V gene lookup returns CDR1 SEHNR and CDR2 FQNEAQ (reference sequence). The sample taken for sequencing was PBMCs. The rearrangement uses TRBV7-9 and TRBJ1-5, with 8 nucleotides matching TRBD1. The origin of this receptor is a woman aged 18-29 years in good health and CMV-seronegative. The chain's CDR3 is CSSSPRQGYGPDQPQHF. DNA of the CDR3: TGTTCCAGCAGCCCACGACAGGGGTACGGACCCGATCAGCCCCAGCATTTT. Drawing the rest from reference TRBV7-9 and TRBJ1-5, the complete variable domain is DTGVSQNPRHKITKRGQNVTFRCDPISEHNRLYWYRQTLGQGPEFLTYFQNEAQLEKSRLLSDRFSAERPKGSFSTLEIQRTEQGDSAMYLCSSSPRQGYGPDQPQHFGDGTRLSIL.